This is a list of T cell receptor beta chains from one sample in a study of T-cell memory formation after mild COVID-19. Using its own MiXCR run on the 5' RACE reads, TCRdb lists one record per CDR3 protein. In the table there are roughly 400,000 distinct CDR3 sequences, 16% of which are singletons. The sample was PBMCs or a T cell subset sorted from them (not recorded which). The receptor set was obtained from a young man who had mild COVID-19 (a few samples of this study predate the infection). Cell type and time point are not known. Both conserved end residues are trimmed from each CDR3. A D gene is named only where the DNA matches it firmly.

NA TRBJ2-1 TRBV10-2 ASSVGGYNEQF
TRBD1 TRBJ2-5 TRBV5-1 ASSLAGTVSQETQY
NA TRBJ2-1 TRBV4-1 ASSQEGTGLDNEQF
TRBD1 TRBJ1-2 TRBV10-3 AIRGQGFTSGYT
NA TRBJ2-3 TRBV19 ASLEGGSTDTQY
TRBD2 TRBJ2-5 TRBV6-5 ASSYGTSQETQY
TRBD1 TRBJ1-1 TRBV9 ASSAGQIMNTEAF
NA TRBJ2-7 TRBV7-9 ASSQRSGIGEQY
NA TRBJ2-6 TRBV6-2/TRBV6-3 ASSYSFEAGANVLT
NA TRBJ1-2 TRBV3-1 ASSQTQPGYGYT
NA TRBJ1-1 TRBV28 ASSLSGQPEAF
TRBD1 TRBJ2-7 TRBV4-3 ASSQADRGYEQY
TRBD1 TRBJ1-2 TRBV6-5 ASSYPRRTGPNGYT
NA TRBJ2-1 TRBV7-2 ASSLDFTGYNEQF
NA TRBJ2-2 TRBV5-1 ASVPGQQNTGELF
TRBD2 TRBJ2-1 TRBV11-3 ASSLVGGGAGNEQF
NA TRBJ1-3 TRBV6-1 ASNPADSSGNTIY
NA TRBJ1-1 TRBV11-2 ASRKRGNTEAF
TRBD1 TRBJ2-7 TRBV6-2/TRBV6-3 ASSLTVGQGHEQY
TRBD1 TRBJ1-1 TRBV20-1 SAELIRDRELLGNTEAF
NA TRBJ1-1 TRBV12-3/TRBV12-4 ASSGVTEAF
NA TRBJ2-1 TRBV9 ASSVLPGGNEQF
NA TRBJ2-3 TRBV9 ASSVHPADTQY
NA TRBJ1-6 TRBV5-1 ASRIQGNSPLH
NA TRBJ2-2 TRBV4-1 ASSQGAGSSTGELF
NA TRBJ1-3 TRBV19 ASSIGNSGNTIY
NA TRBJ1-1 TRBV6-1 ASSLRTGPNTEAF
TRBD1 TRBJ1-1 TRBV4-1 ASSQDRTGYTEAF
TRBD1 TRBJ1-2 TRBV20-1 SAGDWTGNYGYT
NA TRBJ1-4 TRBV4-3 ASSQDWATNEKLF
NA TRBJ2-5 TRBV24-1 ATSDYRGAGETQY
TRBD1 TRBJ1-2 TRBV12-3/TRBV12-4 ASSSPSDREDGYT
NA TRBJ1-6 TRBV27 ASSTRDGRSPLH
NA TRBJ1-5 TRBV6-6 ASGPSDSNQPQH
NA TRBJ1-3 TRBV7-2 ASSSSPPDTIY
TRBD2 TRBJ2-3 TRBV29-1 SVTRLAGDTDTQY
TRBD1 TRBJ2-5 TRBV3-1 ASSHHRDRGGETQY
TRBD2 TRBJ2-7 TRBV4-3 ASSQELRGGYEQY
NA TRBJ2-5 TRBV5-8 ASSLLMGETQY
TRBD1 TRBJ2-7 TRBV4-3 ASSQDPRGEQY
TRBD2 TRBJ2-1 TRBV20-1 SAYTGTSGRDEQF